These T cell receptor beta chains were read from a single sample in a study of blood T cells in healthy people across ages. MiXCR, run by TCRdb on the 5' RACE reads, gives a single entry per CDR3 protein. Among some 700,000 distinct CDR3 sequences listed, around 40% were seen once. Material for sequencing was blood. The receptors derive from an older woman in good health. Each CDR3 is given with its conserved first and last residue. Fields, in order: V gene, D gene, clone size, J gene, CDR3 protein, CDR3 DNA. The D gene is left open where the match is weak. Clone size appears in some rows only: once, few, many, or a class for an expanded clone.

>TRBV5-1|NA|NA|TRBJ2-6
CASSFIPQGSGANVLTF
TGCGCCAGCAGTTTTATTCCCCAGGGCTCTGGGGCCAACGTCCTGACTTTC
>TRBV7-2|NA|NA|TRBJ2-7
CASSYDRSAEQYF
TGTGCCAGCAGCTACGACAGATCCGCCGAGCAGTACTTC
>TRBV19|NA|NA|TRBJ2-5
CASSIGQGAAETQYF
TGTGCCAGTAGTATTGGTCAGGGCGCGGCGGAGACCCAGTACTTC
>TRBV7-6|NA|many|TRBJ2-7
CASSFDPNYEQYF
TGTGCCAGCAGCTTTGACCCGAACTACGAGCAGTACTTC
>TRBV29-1|TRBD2|few|TRBJ2-7
CSAGGIAYEQYF
TGCAGCGCGGGGGGAATCGCTTACGAGCAGTACTTC
>TRBV20-1|TRBD1|NA|TRBJ2-5
CSARNLGQGLETQYF
TGCAGTGCTAGGAACTTGGGACAGGGATTAGAGACCCAGTACTTC
>TRBV20-1|TRBD1|NA|TRBJ2-3
CRLGGRADTQYF
TGCAGGTTAGGGGGCCGAGCAGATACGCAGTATTTT
>TRBV28|NA|NA|TRBJ2-5
CASRMDNQETQYF
TGTGCCAGCAGGATGGACAACCAAGAGACCCAGTACTTC
>TRBV7-9|TRBD1|few|TRBJ1-2
CASSSSSKTGTDAYGYTF
TGTGCCAGCAGCTCCTCGTCTAAGACCGGGACAGATGCGTATGGCTACACCTTC
>TRBV6-1|TRBD1|many|TRBJ1-2
CASVRDRLNYGYTF
TGTGCCAGCGTCCGGGACAGGCTGAACTATGGCTACACCTTC
>TRBV18|NA|NA|TRBJ1-1
CASSPRDSSEAFF
TGTGCCAGCTCACCTCGGGATAGTAGTGAAGCTTTCTTT
>TRBV9|NA|NA|TRBJ1-1
CASSVHGSVNTEAFF
TGTGCCAGCAGCGTACATGGGTCAGTAAACACTGAAGCTTTCTTT
>TRBV25-1|TRBD2|NA|TRBJ2-1
CASSQVASGRAANEQFF
TGTGCCAGCAGTCAAGTGGCTAGCGGGAGGGCCGCCAATGAGCAGTTCTTC
>TRBV7-9|TRBD2|many|TRBJ2-1
CASELGLAGPRSSYNEQFF
TGTGCCAGCGAGCTAGGACTAGCGGGACCCAGGAGCTCCTACAATGAGCAGTTCTTC
>TRBV10-3|NA|NA|TRBJ2-2
CAISEGALTGELFF
TGTGCCATCAGTGAGGGGGCTTTAACCGGGGAGCTGTTTTTT
>TRBV5-1|NA|NA|TRBJ1-2
CASSHASTPHGYTF
TGCGCCAGCAGCCATGCCTCGACACCACATGGCTACACCTTC
>TRBV6-4|NA|NA|TRBJ2-1
CASSDGGAHNEQFF
TGTGCCAGCAGTGACGGGGGGGCCCACAATGAGCAGTTCTTC
>TRBV6-1|NA|few|TRBJ1-6
CASSARWGHRVNSPLHF
TGTGCCAGCAGTGCCCGTTGGGGGCACAGGGTAAATTCACCCCTCCACTTT
>TRBV6-5|TRBD2|NA|TRBJ2-5
CASSGLAPGTNEQYF
TGTGCCAGCAGTGGACTAGCTCCTGGAACAAATGAGCAGTACTTC
>TRBV15|NA|many|TRBJ2-5
CATSRLDRNQETQYF
TGTGCCACCAGCAGACTCGACAGGAACCAAGAGACCCAGTACTTC
>TRBV7-9|TRBD1|NA|TRBJ1-1
CASSPIQGEVTEAFF
TGTGCCAGCAGCCCCATCCAGGGGGAAGTCACTGAAGCTTTCTTT
>TRBV5-1|TRBD2|NA|TRBJ2-1
CASSSGGSDNEQFF
TGCGCCAGCAGCTCGGGGGGATCCGACAATGAGCAGTTCTTC
>TRBV6-2/TRBV6-3|TRBD2|few|TRBJ2-3
CASSYGTSADTQYF
TGTGCCAGCAGTTACGGGACTAGCGCAGATACGCAGTATTTT